This T cell receptor (beta chain) emerged from a study of CD8+ T cells in alopecia areata. As for the study in general: A regimen of oral tofacitinib, 5 to 10 mg twice daily, was given to treated patients. Study-level results: Sharing of TCR sequences between patients (possibly for HLA-related reasons) was less clear than in mice.

Extracted RNA was reverse transcribed, and the resulting cDNA served as sequencing template. The repertoire was sequenced with immunoSEQ multiplex PCR; TCRdb's copy has only in-frame clones and lacks some. The table shows under 200,000 clones, with around three fifths occurring only once. Details on this clone: Its antigen is still unknown.

This CDR3 has 15 residues. V dropped 1 base and J dropped 2 bases, with 12 bases sitting between them. Germline V lookup: CDR1 SEHNR, CDR2 FQNEAQ (reference sequence). This sample's treatment: oral pan-JAK inhibitor, 5-10 mg twice daily. The receptor's source is a human donor with alopecia areata. Here the sequenced sample was CD4+ T cells sorted from blood, taken at week 4, from a patient treated with tofacitinib. The chain joins TRBV7-9 to TRBJ2-7; tentative D call: TRBD2 (6 bases). CDR3 nucleotide sequence: TGTGCCAGCAGCTTAGGGGCTAGCGACGCCTACGAGCAGTACTTC. Protein: CASSLGASDAYEQYF.